The 6 T cell receptor beta chains reported below all come from one sample, sequenced in a study of blood T cells in healthy people across ages. Then a second PCR, running roughly 7 to 11 cycles, was carried out with a sample-barcoded 5' primer and a J-beta primer mix. Each CDR3 protein gets one entry after TCRdb re-called the 5' RACE reads with MiXCR. Found here are about 800,000 distinct CDR3 sequences, approximately 25% of them singletons; the top ten hold under 4%. These same records also appear under a second study, on T cells of mothers and their children.

The sample comprised blood. The receptors were gathered from a boy between 5 and 17 years old in good health.

The V call is TRBV9, the J call TRBJ2-7; D possibly corresponds to TRBD1 (6 bases). Trimming removed 0 bases from V and 3 bases from J, with 7 bases in between. The CDR3 spans 13 residues. The V gene's germline CDR1 is SGDLS and CDR2 YYNGEE. The CDR3 DNA reads TGTGCCAGCAGCGTAGGACAGGACTACGAGCAGTACTTC. Residues: CASSVGQDYEQYF.

In this sample, this clonotype turned up a few times. J is TRBJ1-2 and V is TRBV2, with 7 bases aligning to TRBD1. The J segment lost 7 bases and the V segment lost 3 bases, leaving 14 bases of the junction unmatched. There are 16 residues in the CDR3. Germline CDR1 is SNHLY and CDR2 is FYNNEI. The DNA of the CDR3 is TGTGCCAGCAGTGACGCGAGACAGGGTTTTCCGTCTGGCTACACCTTC. It specifies CASSDARQGFPSGYTF.

Concerning this clonotype: At one end, the junction sequence differs from germline, possibly due to a read error. The gene calls are TRBV4-1 and TRBJ2-7; D possibly uses TRBD1 or TRBD2 (7 bases each). The better agreement between TRBJ2-1 and the DNA end casts doubt on the J call. Germline lookup yields CDR1 MGHRA and CDR2 YSYEKL. The CDR3 totals 16 residues. In DNA, the CDR3 is TGCGCCGGCAGCCAAGACAGGGCGGGAGTAGGTAATGAGCAGTTCTTC. Translation gives CAGSQDRAGVGNEQFF.

In this sample, this clonotype turned up a few times. This chain links TRBV5-6 with TRBJ2-5; D is possibly TRBD1 (5 bases). Trimming pared 6 bases from V and 3 bases from J, leaving 15 bases between. The CDR3 has 14 residues. Germline values: CDR1 SGHDT, CDR2 YYEEEE. The CDR3 protein is CASTPGARKETQYF. CDR3 in DNA: TGTGCCAGCACTCCTGGGGCACGAAAAGAGACCCAGTACTTC.

The chain has TRBV14 and TRBJ2-7, with a possible D match to TRBD1 (6 bases). CDR3 length: 15 residues. Germline CDR1 and CDR2: SGHDN and FVKESK. V shed 1 base and J shed 2 bases, with 12 bases lying between them. The CDR3 region is CASSQVGGSPYEQYF. DNA of the CDR3: TGTGCCAGCAGCCAAGTTGGGGGCAGTCCCTACGAGCAGTACTTC.

The genes are TRBV5-3 and TRBJ2-5; 7 positions match TRBD2. TRBV5-3 has ORF status, its function being uncertain. The CDR3 runs 13 residues. Trimming cost V 4 bases and J 3 bases; bases outside gene matches: 3. DNA of the CDR3: TGTGCCAGAAGCCGAGGACTAGAAGAGACCCAGTACTTC. Encoded protein: CARSRGLEETQYF.